A single sample is the source of the 28 T cell receptor beta chains below, sequenced in a study of Graves' ophthalmopathy and Graves' hyperthyroidism (dated by TCRdb to the late 2010s). The instrument given in TCRdb is Illumina HiSeq 2000. TCR beta CDR3 regions were amplified from RNA transcripts for repertoire sequencing. HTBI primers and the Qiagen OneStep RT-PCR kit were used in a first-round RT-PCR, which was followed by a second-round multiplex PCR, size selection and purification. TCRdb reworked the public reads: Q25 trimming with fastp, MiXCR clone assembly, productive beta chains retained. Each CDR3 protein gets just one entry, which takes the most common genes and DNA from the rows behind it. This sample lists about 740,000 distinct CDR3 sequences; roughly two fifths were detected once. 44% of the sample is taken by the ten largest. Sequencing was done on a sample of peripheral blood. These receptor sequences come from an adult man with Graves' ophthalmopathy.

This clonotype has only a few counts. The chain carries TRBV6-5 and TRBJ2-5; a weak D match, TRBD2 (5 bases). V shed 8 bases and J shed 2 bases, with 12 bases lying between them. CDR3 length: 13 residues. The germline V gene has CDR1 MNHEY and CDR2 SVGAGI. The CDR3 reads CASVPLVQETQYF. The CDR3 DNA follows: TGTGCCAGCGTCCCACTAGTACAAGAGACCCAGTACTTC.

This clonotype was recorded at least ten times. A read error may produce the germline difference seen at one junction end. The V and J genes are TRBV10-3 and TRBJ1-6; a possible D gene is TRBD1 (5 bases). Germline V gene lookup returns CDR1 ENHRY and CDR2 SYGVKD. The CDR3 is 14 residues long. CDR3 sequence reads: CASSGGFDNSPLHF. The DNA for the CDR3 is TGTGCCAGCAGTGGGGGTTTCGATAATTCACCCCTCCACTTT.

As concerns this clonotype: This sequence may be a read error, since a much larger clone differs from it by one base. The rearrangement uses TRBV7-3 and TRBJ2-7; 12 positions agree with TRBD2. This CDR3 has 16 residues. Germline values: CDR1 SGHTA, CDR2 FQGTGA. DNA of the CDR3: TGTGCCAGCAGCGCGAGGACTAGCGGGATCTACGACGAGCACTACTTC. It translates to CASSARTSGIYDEHYF. The full variable domain, with the rest looked up from reference TRBV7-3 and TRBJ2-7, is GAGVSQTPSNKVTEKGKYVELRCDPISGHTALYWYRQSLGQGPEFLIYFQGTGAADDSGLPNDRFFAVRPEGSVSTLKIQRTERGDSAVYLCASSARTSGIYDEHYFGPGTRLTVT.

There are many counts of this clonotype. The chain combines TRBV2 with TRBJ1-2; D may be TRBD1 (5 bases). Per the germline V gene, CDR1 is SNHLY and CDR2 is FYNNEI. V lost 6 bases and J lost 3, with 11 bases in between. The CDR3 runs to 13 residues. The CDR3 nucleotides are TGTGCCAGCAGGTTCGGGGGGGACTATGGCTACACCTTC. It translates to CASRFGGDYGYTF.

The chain links TRBV7-3 to TRBJ1-1; 7 nucleotides line up with TRBD1. CDR1 is SGHTA and CDR2 is FQGTGA in the germline V gene. Trimming removed 8 bases from V and 11 bases from J; junction bases left unmatched: 11. The CDR3 covers 12 residues. The CDR3 region has the DNA TGTGCCAGCTCACCCCGCGAACAGGGGGCTTTCTTT. It is translated as CASSPREQGAFF.

This chain connects TRBV10-3 to TRBJ2-5, with D possibly matching TRBD1 (6 bases). The V and J ends lost 10 bases and 0 bases respectively, with 15 bases between them. The CDR3 sequence is 14 residues long. The germline V gene has CDR1 ENHRY and CDR2 SYGVKD. CDR3 loop: CANIQTGNQETQYF. The CDR3 bases are TGTGCCAACATACAAACAGGGAACCAAGAGACCCAGTACTTC.

Details on this clonotype: Sequence at one end of the junction differs from germline and may be a read error. The chain combines TRBV10-3 with TRBJ2-5; 7 bases are a match to TRBD1. The CDR3 extends over 18 amino acids. Germline CDR1 ENHRY, CDR2 SYGVKD. The CDR3 spells CASSYSNGQARFQETQYF. The CDR3 DNA reads TGTGCCAGCAGTTACTCGAACGGACAGGCTCGGTTCCAAGAGACCCAGTACTTC.

This clonotype showed up many times. The rearrangement uses TRBV5-1 and TRBJ1-1, with TRBD1 matching over 7 bases. The germline CDR1 and CDR2 sequences are SGHRS and YFSETQ. This CDR3 has 11 amino acids. The V gene end was trimmed by 4 bases and the J gene end by 7 bases; junction bases not matched to a gene: 1. The CDR3 is CASSGDSEAFF. CDR3 coding DNA: TGCGCCAGCAGCGGGGACAGTGAAGCTTTCTTT.

About this clonotype: A read error is likely, as this CDR3 ends without the conserved phenylalanine or tryptophan. The CDR3 region has the DNA TGTGCCAGCTCACCAGTCCGGACAGGGGACGGTCAGCCCCAGCATCTT. It codes for CASSPVRTGDGQPQHL. The chain employs TRBV24-1 and TRBJ1-5; TRBD1 matches at 9 bases. The V gene's germline CDR1 is KGHDR and CDR2 SFDVKD. The CDR3 consists of 16 residues. V was pared by 11 bases and J by 6 bases, with 16 bases of the junction left unmatched.

The J gene is TRBJ2-2, the V gene TRBV7-9; maybe TRBD1 (6 bases). Germline V gives CDR1 SEHNR, CDR2 FQNEAQ (reference sequence). This CDR3 region has 15 residues. The germline V and J ends were trimmed by 10 bases and 0 bases, with 15 bases remaining between them. CDR3 region: CAIEQGSTNTGELFF. The CDR3 DNA reads TGTGCCATTGAACAGGGCTCGACGAACACCGGGGAGCTGTTTTTT.

This clonotype was seen repeatedly, ten times or more. The chain couples TRBV7-2 to TRBJ2-6; TRBD1 matches at 7 bases. Germline CDR1 is SGHTA and CDR2 is FQGNSA. Unmatched junction bases numbered 9, after V lost 6 bases and J lost 1 base. This CDR3 has 17 residues. CDR3 nucleotide sequence: TGTGCCAGCAGTGATCAGGGGGAGACGTCTGGGGCCAACGTCCTGACTTTC. Translation gives CASSDQGETSGANVLTF.

There are many counts of this clonotype. This chain joins TRBV29-1 and TRBJ1-1; TRBD1 aligns across 9 bases. The junction had 15 bases not matched to a gene; V was cut back by 7 bases and J by 3 bases. Looked up from germline, CDR1 is SQVTM and CDR2 is ANQGSEA. The CDR3 contains 16 residues. The CDR3 here is CSALGTGSIVHTEAFF. Written as DNA, the CDR3 is TGCAGCGCCCTCGGGACAGGGAGTATCGTGCACACTGAAGCTTTCTTT.

This clonotype was recorded a few times. J is TRBJ1-5 and V is TRBV6-4; no reliable D call. CDR3 length equals 14 residues. The germline CDR1 and CDR2 sequences are MRHNA and SNTAGT. Trimming pared 5 bases from V and 0 bases from J, leaving 8 bases between. CDR3 bases: TGTGCCAGCAGTCCAGAGTTTAGCAATCAGCCCCAGCATTTT. Protein sequence: CASSPEFSNQPQHF.

V is TRBV10-3 and J is TRBJ1-5, with TRBD1 identical over 7 bases. V shed 10 bases and J 1 base; nucleotides not matched to a gene: 13. Germline V gene data show CDR1 as ENHRY and CDR2 as SYGVKD. CDR3 length equals 16 residues. The DNA of the CDR3 is TGTGCCAGCAGGAATAACAGGGGTTCGAGCAATCAGCCCCAGCATTTT. Protein sequence: CASRNNRGSSNQPQHF.

The J gene is TRBJ2-2, the V gene TRBV25-1; 9 bases align to TRBD1. V trimming: 7 bases; J trimming: 5 bases; junction bases outside the gene matches: 8. This CDR3 is 15 amino acids long. Germline loops: CDR1 MGHDK, CDR2 SYGVNS. The CDR3 nucleotides are TGTGCCAGCATTACAGGGGGCGCTGGGACCGGGGAGCTGTTTTTT. Amino acids: CASITGGAGTGELFF.

The count of this clonotype is one. This chain uses TRBV30 with TRBJ1-5, with a weak D call TRBD1 (6 bases). The CDR3 has 16 amino acids. The germline V and J ends were trimmed by 1 base and 0 bases, with 13 bases remaining between them. Per germline, CDR1 GTSNPN and CDR2 SVGIG (reference sequence). The CDR3 here is CAWSGRKGGSNQPQHF. The CDR3 DNA reads as TGTGCCTGGAGTGGAAGAAAAGGGGGTAGCAATCAGCCCCAGCATTTT.

The chain recombines TRBV5-1 with TRBJ1-4; 7 bases are shared with TRBD1. V was pared by 4 bases and J by 1 base, with 10 bases of the junction left unmatched. This CDR3 has 17 residues. Germline CDR1 is SGHRS and CDR2 is YFSETQ. Here the CDR3 reads CASSPASDRLTNEKLFF. The CDR3 nucleotides read TGCGCCAGCAGCCCGGCCTCGGACAGGCTAACTAATGAAAAACTGTTTTTT.

The J gene is TRBJ2-3, the V gene TRBV10-2; possible D gene TRBD1, 6 bases. Between the trimmed V and J ends, which lost 5 bases and 0 bases, there was a span of 18 bases. The CDR3 sequence is 17 residues long. In germline, CDR1 is WSHSY, CDR2 SAAADI. The CDR3 DNA follows: TGCGCCAGCAGTCCATCTAACAGGGCCCAAAGCACAGATACGCAGTATTTT. Residues: CASSPSNRAQSTDTQYF.

A few counts support this clonotype. The CDR3 loop is CASRDEQETQYF. DNA of the CDR3: TGTGCCAGCCGGGACGAGCAAGAGACCCAGTACTTC. The chain is built from TRBV27 and TRBJ2-5; D tentatively fits TRBD1 or TRBD2 (5 bases each). The germline V gene has CDR1 MNHEY and CDR2 SMNVEV (reference sequence). V lost 8 bases and J 2 bases, leaving 9 bases between the germline ends. This CDR3 is 12 amino acids long.

J is TRBJ2-1 and V is TRBV7-9; D is undetermined. Trimming left V 5 bases short and J 5 bases short, with 16 bases between. In germline, CDR1 is SEHNR, CDR2 FQNEAQ (reference sequence). This CDR3 contains 15 residues. The CDR3 spells CASSRSGSGHNEQFF. The CDR3 DNA sequence: TGTGCCAGCAGCCGGTCTGGGTCCGGACACAATGAGCAGTTCTTC.

Only a few counts were recorded for this clonotype. In nucleotides, the CDR3 is TGTGCCAGCAGCTTCTCGACAGGGGCGCAAGAGACCCAGTACTTC. Residues: CASSFSTGAQETQYF. The chain couples TRBV9 to TRBJ2-5; 8 bases line up with TRBD1. Germline assignment: CDR1 SGDLS and CDR2 YYNGEE. The CDR3 is 15 amino acids. J lost 2 bases, V lost 4 bases, and 7 bases had no gene match.

The rearrangement uses TRBV11-1 and TRBJ2-2; TRBD2 aligns across 10 bases. Germline-derived CDR1 and CDR2 are SGHAT and FQDESV (reference sequence). CDR3 length equals 16 residues. V dropped 1 base and J dropped 5; count of bases not matched to a gene: 4. The CDR3 DNA reads TGTGCCAGCAGCTTAGGGCGACTAGCGGGTACCGGGGAGCTGTTTTTT. Translated, it gives CASSLGRLAGTGELFF.

This clonotype was seen more than once but under ten times. V is TRBV5-8 and J is TRBJ2-5, with a tentative D call TRBD2 (5 bases). Trimming left V 0 bases short and J 9 bases short, with 9 bases between. The CDR3 has 12 amino acids. Germline CDR1 is SGHTS and CDR2 is YDEGEE. The CDR3 DNA follows: TGTGCCAGCAGCTTGGCCTACGGGGCCCAGTACTTC. Translated: CASSLAYGAQYF.

This clonotype appeared many times. The V and J genes are TRBV25-1 and TRBJ2-7; 8 bases fit TRBD2. Germline loops: CDR1 MGHDK, CDR2 SYGVNS. CDR3 length equals 13 residues. After removal of 8 bases from V and 5 bases from J, the junction contained 8 bases not matched to a gene. CDR3 DNA: TGTGCCAGCTCGGGAGGGGGGATCGACGAGCAGTACTTC. Amino acids: CASSGGGIDEQYF.

This clonotype was detected ten times or more. J is TRBJ2-7 and V is TRBV20-1; D is undetermined. The CDR3 runs to 14 residues. Trimming left V 0 bases short and J 4 bases short, with 13 bases between. The germline gives CDR1 DFQATT, CDR2 SNEGSKA (reference sequence). This CDR3 reads CSAREEAGPYEQYF. DNA of the CDR3: TGCAGTGCTAGAGAAGAGGCAGGACCGTACGAGCAGTACTTC.

This rearrangement joins TRBV7-9 to TRBJ2-2; 9 nucleotides line up with TRBD2. The V and J ends lost 6 bases and 4 bases, in that order; junction bases with no gene match: 6. Germline V gives CDR1 SEHNR, CDR2 FQNEAQ (reference sequence). CDR3 length: 15 residues. CDR3 nucleotides: TGTGCCAGCAGGGTAGCGGGAGTTGGCACCGGGGAGCTGTTTTTT. Amino acid sequence: CASRVAGVGTGELFF.

V usage is TRBV9 and J usage is TRBJ2-7; 9 bases match TRBD1. The V and J ends lost 5 bases and 3 bases, in that order; junction bases with no gene match: 9. CDR3 size: 15 residues. Germline V lookup: CDR1 SGDLS, CDR2 YYNGEE. This CDR3 reads CASSLPGQGNYEQYF. The CDR3 DNA reads TGTGCCAGCAGTCTCCCGGGACAGGGCAACTACGAGCAGTACTTC. Full variable domain (rest looked up from reference TRBV9 and TRBJ2-7): DSGVTQTPKHLITATGQRVTLRCSPRSGDLSVYWYQQSLDQGLQFLIQYYNGEERAKGNILERFSAQQFPDLHSELNLSSLELGDSALYFCASSLPGQGNYEQYFGPGTRLTVT.

This clonotype turned up a few times. The chain employs TRBV5-1 and TRBJ2-5, with no clear D. Germline V CDR1 and CDR2: SGHRS, YFSETQ. The CDR3 runs to 15 residues. Trimming removed 4 bases at V and 1 base at J, with 14 bases between. This chain's CDR3 is CASSGNTATQETQYF. The CDR3, as DNA: TGCGCCAGCAGCGGGAATACAGCGACCCAAGAGACCCAGTACTTC.